The clone carrying this T cell receptor beta chain was recorded a few times. Original analysis: From reference gene primer amplification, estimates of nucleated cell counts were derived. Profiling relied on immunoSEQ multiplex PCR, and the TCRdb table lists in-frame clones only, not all of them. V, J and clone size are those of that table, while D and trimming were read from the DNA. This sample has around 500,000 clones, with 70% to 90% found just once. The data were taken from a study of blood T cell repertoires in COVID-19. Germline values: CDR1 SNHLY, CDR2 FYNNEI. This CDR3 comprises 14 residues. With 5 bases clipped from V and 6 bases from J, the junction kept 5 bases outside the gene matches.

This TCR was sampled from a human donor in a cohort sampled during active COVID-19. The J gene is TRBJ1-5, the V gene TRBV2; TRBD1 matches at 9 bases. The sequencing input was peripheral blood. CDR3 residues: CASSQGQGIQPQHF. In DNA, the CDR3 is TGTGCCAGCAGTCAGGGACAGGGAATTCAGCCCCAGCATTTT.